One sample yielded the 11 T cell receptor beta chains listed below, sequenced in a study of blood T cell repertoires in COVID-19. Profiling relied on immunoSEQ multiplex PCR, and the TCRdb table lists in-frame clones only, not all of them. The sample carries around 260,000 clones, around nine tenths recorded once. Sequences were obtained from peripheral blood. The receptors shown here come from a man aged 35-49 years who had recovered from COVID-19.

This clone appeared a few times. The V and J genes are TRBV10-3 and TRBJ2-1; TRBD2 matches at 7 bases. The germline V gene encodes CDR1 ENHRY and CDR2 SYGVKD. Losses at the gene ends were 10 bases for V and 8 bases for J; bases not matched to a gene: 17. The CDR3 is 15 amino acids. CDR3 loop: CATRPPGTIGDEQFF. CDR3 sequence (DNA): TGTGCCACCCGGCCTCCCGGGACTATAGGGGATGAGCAGTTCTTC.

This chain connects TRBV29-1 to TRBJ1-1; 7 bases are a match to TRBD1. Unmatched junction bases numbered 12, after V lost 7 bases and J lost 1 base. This CDR3 spans 15 amino acids. Germline lookup yields CDR1 SQVTM and CDR2 ANQGSEA. The CDR3 sequence is CSGAGLAGGNTEAFF. CDR3 DNA: TGCAGCGGGGCCGGTTTGGCAGGGGGGAACACTGAAGCTTTCTTT.

This clone was seen once. This chain connects TRBV6-2 or TRBV6-3 to TRBJ2-1, with 7 bases fitting TRBD1. V gave up 6 bases and J gave up 4 bases; unmatched junction bases: 9. Germline V gene data show CDR1 as MNHEY and CDR2 as SVGEGT. The CDR3 covers 15 residues. The chain's CDR3 is CASSPRTGVYNEQFF. The CDR3 DNA reads TGTGCCAGCAGCCCCCGGACAGGAGTTTACAATGAGCAGTTCTTC.

The gene calls are TRBV19 and TRBJ1-2; TRBD1 is a possible D gene (5 bases). Germline V gene data show CDR1 as LNHDA and CDR2 as SQIVND (reference sequence). V shed 3 bases and J shed 5 bases, with 19 bases lying between them. The CDR3 is made up of 16 amino acids. The CDR3 nucleotides are TGTGCCAGTAGTATGCCCGGGAGGCAGGGCCTATATGGCTACACCTTC. This sequence encodes CASSMPGRQGLYGYTF.

The CDR3 sequence is CASSFRGLAGRDETQYF. DNA of the CDR3: TGTGCCAGCAGTTTCCGAGGACTAGCGGGCCGAGATGAGACCCAGTACTTC. The V and J genes are TRBV6-2 or TRBV6-3 and TRBJ2-5, with TRBD2 matching 11 bases. The germline V gene encodes CDR1 MNHEY and CDR2 SVGEGT. This CDR3 contains 17 residues. V gave up 4 bases and J gave up 5 bases; unmatched junction bases: 12.

This rearrangement joins TRBV5-4 to TRBJ2-2; maybe TRBD1 (6 bases). Germline-derived CDR1 and CDR2 are SGHNT and YYREEE (reference sequence). The CDR3 contains 16 residues. V was cut by 4 bases and J by 2 bases, with 15 bases left in between. In nucleotides, the CDR3 is TGTGCCAGCAGCAATGTCCAGGGGAGAAACACCGGGGAGCTGTTTTTT. This sequence encodes CASSNVQGRNTGELFF.

The chain has TRBV2 and TRBJ1-2, with 8 bases that match TRBD1. The CDR3 covers 15 residues. Germline values: CDR1 SNHLY, CDR2 FYNNEI. With 2 bases clipped from V and 2 bases from J, the junction kept 4 bases outside the gene matches. CDR3 sequence: CASSEYGQGNYGYTF. The CDR3 DNA is TGTGCCAGCAGTGAATATGGACAGGGAAACTATGGCTACACCTTC.

This clone was detected only a few times. V and J are TRBV7-9 and TRBJ1-5; TRBD1 matches 12 bases. CDR3 length: 17 residues. Per germline, CDR1 SEHNR and CDR2 FQNEAQ (reference sequence). The ends lost 3 bases at V and 2 bases at J; junction bases unmatched: 5. The CDR3 loop is CASSFGTGGVGNQPQHF. For the CDR3, the DNA is TGTGCCAGCAGCTTCGGGACAGGGGGCGTCGGCAATCAGCCCCAGCATTTT.

The J gene is TRBJ2-2, the V gene TRBV6-4, with 7 positions matching TRBD1. Germline-derived CDR1 and CDR2 are MRHNA and SNTAGT. This CDR3 has 14 amino acids. After removal of 8 bases from V and 2 bases from J, the junction contained 5 bases not matched to a gene. CDR3 nucleotides: TGTGCCAGCGGAAGGGACAGCAACACCGGGGAGCTGTTTTTT. This codes for CASGRDSNTGELFF.

This clone was counted between two and nine times. V is TRBV9 and J is TRBJ2-3; 12 bases map to TRBD2. With 1 base clipped from V and 0 bases from J, the junction kept 3 bases outside the gene matches. Germline CDR1 reads SGDLS; CDR2 reads YYNGEE. The CDR3 sequence is 17 residues long. The CDR3 reads CASSVTLAGGSTDTQYF. For the CDR3, the DNA is TGTGCCAGCAGCGTAACTCTAGCGGGGGGGAGCACAGATACGCAGTATTTT. Full variable domain (rest looked up from reference TRBV9 and TRBJ2-3): DSGVTQTPKHLITATGQRVTLRCSPRSGDLSVYWYQQSLDQGLQFLIQYYNGEERAKGNILERFSAQQFPDLHSELNLSSLELGDSALYFCASSVTLAGGSTDTQYFGPGTRLTVL.

The rearrangement joins TRBV4-3 to TRBJ1-4; no clear D. Germline V gene sequence: CDR1 LGHNA, CDR2 YSLEER. V dropped 1 base and J dropped 6 bases, with 9 bases sitting between them. CDR3 length: 14 amino acids. CDR3 nucleotides: TGCGCCAGCAGCCAAGGGCAGCGAGATGAAAAACTGTTTTTT. As protein: CASSQGQRDEKLFF.